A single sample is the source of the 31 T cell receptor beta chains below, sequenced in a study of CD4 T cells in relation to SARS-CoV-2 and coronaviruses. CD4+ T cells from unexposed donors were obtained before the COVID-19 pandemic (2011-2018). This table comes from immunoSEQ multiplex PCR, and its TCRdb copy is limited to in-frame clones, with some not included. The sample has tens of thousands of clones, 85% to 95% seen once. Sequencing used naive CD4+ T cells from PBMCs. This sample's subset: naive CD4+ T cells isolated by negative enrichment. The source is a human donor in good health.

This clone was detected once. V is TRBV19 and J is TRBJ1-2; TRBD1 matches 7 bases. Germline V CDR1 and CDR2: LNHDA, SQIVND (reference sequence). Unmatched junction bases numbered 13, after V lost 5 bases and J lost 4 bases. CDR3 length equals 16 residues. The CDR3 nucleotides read TGTGCCAGTAGTGCGGGAAACAGGGGTCGATTCTATGGCTACACCTTC. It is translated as CASSAGNRGRFYGYTF.

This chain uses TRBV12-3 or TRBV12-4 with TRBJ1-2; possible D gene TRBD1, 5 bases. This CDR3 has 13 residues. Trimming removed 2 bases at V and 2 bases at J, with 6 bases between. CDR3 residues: CASSLKGNYGYTF. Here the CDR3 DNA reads TGTGCCAGCAGTTTAAAGGGGAACTATGGCTACACCTTC.

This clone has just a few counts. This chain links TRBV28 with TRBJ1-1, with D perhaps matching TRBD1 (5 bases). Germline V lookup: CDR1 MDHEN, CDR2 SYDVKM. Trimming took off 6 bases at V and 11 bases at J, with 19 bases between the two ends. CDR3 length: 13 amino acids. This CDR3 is CASRSPGQRAAFF. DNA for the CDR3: TGTGCCAGCAGATCACCGGGGCAGAGGGCCGCTTTCTTT. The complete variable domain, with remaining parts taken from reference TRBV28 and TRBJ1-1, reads DVKVTQSSRYLVKRTGEKVFLECVQDMDHENMFWYRQDPGLGLRLIYFSYDVKMKEKGDIPEGYSVSREKKERFSLILESASTNQTSMYLCASRSPGQRAAFFGQGTRLTVV.

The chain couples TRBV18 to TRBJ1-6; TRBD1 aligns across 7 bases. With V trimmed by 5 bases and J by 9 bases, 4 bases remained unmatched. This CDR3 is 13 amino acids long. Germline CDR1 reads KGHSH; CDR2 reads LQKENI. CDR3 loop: CASSTGTASPLHF. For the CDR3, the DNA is TGTGCCAGCTCAACCGGGACAGCTTCACCCCTCCACTTT. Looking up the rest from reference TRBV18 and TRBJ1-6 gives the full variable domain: NAGVMQNPRHLVRRRGQEARLRCSPMKGHSHVYWYRQLPEEGLKFMVYLQKENIIDESGMPKERFSAEFPKEGPSILRIQQVVRGDSAAYFCASSTGTASPLHFGNGTRLTVT.

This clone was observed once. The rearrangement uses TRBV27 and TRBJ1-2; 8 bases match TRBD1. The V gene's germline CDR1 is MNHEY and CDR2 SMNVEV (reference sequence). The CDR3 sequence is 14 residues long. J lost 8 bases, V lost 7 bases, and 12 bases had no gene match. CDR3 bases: TGTGCCAGCAAGGGGTCAGGGGGCGGTTTGGGCTACACCTTC. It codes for CASKGSGGGLGYTF.

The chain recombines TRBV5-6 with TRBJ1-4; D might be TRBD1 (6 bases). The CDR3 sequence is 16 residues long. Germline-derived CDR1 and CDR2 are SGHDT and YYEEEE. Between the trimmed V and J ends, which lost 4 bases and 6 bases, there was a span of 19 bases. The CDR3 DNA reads TGTGCCAGCAGCCACCCAGTGACACAGGGTTATGAAAAACTGTTTTTT. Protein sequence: CASSHPVTQGYEKLFF.

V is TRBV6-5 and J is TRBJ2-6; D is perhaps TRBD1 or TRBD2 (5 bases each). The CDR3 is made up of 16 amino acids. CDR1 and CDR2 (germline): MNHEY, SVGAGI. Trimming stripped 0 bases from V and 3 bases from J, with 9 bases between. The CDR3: CASSYSGAGGANVLTF. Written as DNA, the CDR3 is TGTGCCAGCAGTTACTCCGGGGCGGGTGGGGCCAACGTCCTGACTTTC.

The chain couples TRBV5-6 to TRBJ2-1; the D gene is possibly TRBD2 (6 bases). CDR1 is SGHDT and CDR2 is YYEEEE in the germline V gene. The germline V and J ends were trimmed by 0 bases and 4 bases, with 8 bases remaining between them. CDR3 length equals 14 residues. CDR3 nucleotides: TGTGCCAGCAGCTTGGGCGGGGATTACAATGAGCAGTTCTTC. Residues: CASSLGGDYNEQFF. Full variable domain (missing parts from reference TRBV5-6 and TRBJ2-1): DAGVTQSPTHLIKTRGQQVTLRCSPKSGHDTVSWYQQALGQGPQFIFQYYEEEERQRGNFPDRFSGHQFPNYSSELNVNALLLGDSALYLCASSLGGDYNEQFFGPGTRLTVL.

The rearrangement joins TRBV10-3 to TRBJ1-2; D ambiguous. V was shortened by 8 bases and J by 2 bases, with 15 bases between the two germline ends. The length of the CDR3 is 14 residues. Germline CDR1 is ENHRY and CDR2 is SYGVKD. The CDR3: CAIYSGVINYGYTF. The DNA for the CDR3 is TGTGCCATCTACAGCGGGGTGATCAACTATGGCTACACCTTC.

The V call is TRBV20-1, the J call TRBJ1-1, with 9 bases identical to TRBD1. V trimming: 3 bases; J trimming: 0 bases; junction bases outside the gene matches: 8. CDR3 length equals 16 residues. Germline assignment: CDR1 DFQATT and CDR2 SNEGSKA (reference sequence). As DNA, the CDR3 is TGCAGTGCTAGTGCGGGACAGGGAAGAGTGAACACTGAAGCTTTCTTT. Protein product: CSASAGQGRVNTEAFF.

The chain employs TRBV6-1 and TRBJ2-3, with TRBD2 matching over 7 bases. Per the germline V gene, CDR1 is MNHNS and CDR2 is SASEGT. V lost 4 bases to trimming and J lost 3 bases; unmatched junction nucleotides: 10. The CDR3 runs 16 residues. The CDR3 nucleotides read TGTGCCAGCAGTGCGACTAGCCCCCTAGGGACAGATACGCAGTATTTT. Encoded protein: CASSATSPLGTDTQYF.

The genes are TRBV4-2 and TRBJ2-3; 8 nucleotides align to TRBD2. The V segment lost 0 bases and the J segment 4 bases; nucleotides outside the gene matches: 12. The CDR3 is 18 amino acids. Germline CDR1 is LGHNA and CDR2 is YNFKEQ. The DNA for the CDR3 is TGTGCCAGCAGCCAAGAAGTGTCAAGCGGGAGTTGGGCAGATACGCAGTATTTT. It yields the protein CASSQEVSSGSWADTQYF.

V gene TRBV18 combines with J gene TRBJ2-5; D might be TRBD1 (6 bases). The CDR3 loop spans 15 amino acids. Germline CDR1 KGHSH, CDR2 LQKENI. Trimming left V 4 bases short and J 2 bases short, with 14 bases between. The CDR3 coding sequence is TGTGCCAGCTCACTCCGGACAGAAATACAAGAGACCCAGTACTTC. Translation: CASSLRTEIQETQYF.

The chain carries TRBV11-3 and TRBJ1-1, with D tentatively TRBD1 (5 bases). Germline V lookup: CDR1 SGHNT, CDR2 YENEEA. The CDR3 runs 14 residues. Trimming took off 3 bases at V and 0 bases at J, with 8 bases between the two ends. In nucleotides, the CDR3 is TGTGCCAGCAGCTTGAGGGGCATGAACACTGAAGCTTTCTTT. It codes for CASSLRGMNTEAFF. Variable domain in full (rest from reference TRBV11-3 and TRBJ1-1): EAGVVQSPRYKIIEKKQPVAFWCNPISGHNTLYWYLQNLGQGPELLIRYENEEAVDDSQLPKDRFSAERLKGVDSTLKIQPAELGDSAVYLCASSLRGMNTEAFFGQGTRLTVV.

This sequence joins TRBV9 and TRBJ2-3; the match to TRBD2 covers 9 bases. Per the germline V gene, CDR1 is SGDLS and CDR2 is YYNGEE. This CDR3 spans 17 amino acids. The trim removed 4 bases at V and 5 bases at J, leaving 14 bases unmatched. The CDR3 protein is CASSSGRSGRSQDTQYF. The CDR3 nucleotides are TGTGCCAGCAGCTCAGGACGGAGCGGGAGGTCCCAAGATACGCAGTATTTT.

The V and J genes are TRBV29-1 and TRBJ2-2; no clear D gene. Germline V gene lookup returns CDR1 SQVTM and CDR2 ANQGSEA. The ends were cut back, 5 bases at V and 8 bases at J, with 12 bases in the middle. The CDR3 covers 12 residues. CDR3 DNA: TGCAGCGTTTCGGAGACTGGTGGGGAGCTGTTTTTT. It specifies CSVSETGGELFF.

CDR3 nucleotides: TGTGCCAGCAGCCAAGTTACTAGGGCCGAGCAGTACTTC. As protein: CASSQVTRAEQYF. J is TRBJ2-7 and V is TRBV14; maybe TRBD2 (5 bases). Trimming cost V 1 base and J 6 bases, with 10 bases left between them. The CDR3 is made up of 13 amino acids. Germline V gene lookup returns CDR1 SGHDN and CDR2 FVKESK.

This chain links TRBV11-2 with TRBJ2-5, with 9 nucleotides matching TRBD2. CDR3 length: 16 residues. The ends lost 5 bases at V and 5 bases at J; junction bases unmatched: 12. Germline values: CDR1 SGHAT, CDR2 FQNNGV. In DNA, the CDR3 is TGTGCCAGCAGCGGGGCGCGGGCGGGAGGGTTGGAGACCCAGTACTTC. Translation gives CASSGARAGGLETQYF.

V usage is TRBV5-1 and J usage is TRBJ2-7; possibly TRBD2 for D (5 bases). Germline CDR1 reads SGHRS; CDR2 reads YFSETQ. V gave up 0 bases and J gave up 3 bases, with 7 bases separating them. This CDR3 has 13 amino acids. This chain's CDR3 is CASSLGEGYEQYF. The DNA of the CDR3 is TGCGCCAGCAGCTTGGGTGAGGGCTACGAGCAGTACTTC.

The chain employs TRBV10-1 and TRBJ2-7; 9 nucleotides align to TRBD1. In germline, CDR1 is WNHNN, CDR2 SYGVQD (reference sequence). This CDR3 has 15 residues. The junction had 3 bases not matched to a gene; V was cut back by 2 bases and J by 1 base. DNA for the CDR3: TGCGCCAGCAGTGAGGGGACAGGGTTGTCCTACGAGCAGTACTTC. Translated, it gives CASSEGTGLSYEQYF.

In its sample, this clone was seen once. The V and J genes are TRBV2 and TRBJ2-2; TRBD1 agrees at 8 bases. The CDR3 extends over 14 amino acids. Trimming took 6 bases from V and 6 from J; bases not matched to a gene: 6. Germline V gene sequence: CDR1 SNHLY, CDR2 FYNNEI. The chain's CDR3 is CASRSDRGPGELFF. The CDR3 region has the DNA TGTGCCAGCAGATCCGACAGGGGTCCCGGGGAGCTGTTTTTT.

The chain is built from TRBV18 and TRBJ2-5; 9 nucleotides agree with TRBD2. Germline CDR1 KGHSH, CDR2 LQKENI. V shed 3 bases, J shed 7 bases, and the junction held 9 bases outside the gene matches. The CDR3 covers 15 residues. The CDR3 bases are TGTGCCAGCTCACCGCAGGTTAGCGGGAGTTTGACCCAGTACTTC. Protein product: CASSPQVSGSLTQYF.

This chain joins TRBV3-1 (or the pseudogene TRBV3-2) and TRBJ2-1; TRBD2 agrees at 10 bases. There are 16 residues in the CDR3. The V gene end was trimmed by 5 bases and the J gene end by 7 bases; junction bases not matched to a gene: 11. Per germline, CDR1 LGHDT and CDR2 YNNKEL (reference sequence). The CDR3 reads CASSLISGRLGNEQFF. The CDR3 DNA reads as TGTGCCAGCAGCTTGATTAGCGGGAGGTTGGGAAATGAGCAGTTCTTC.

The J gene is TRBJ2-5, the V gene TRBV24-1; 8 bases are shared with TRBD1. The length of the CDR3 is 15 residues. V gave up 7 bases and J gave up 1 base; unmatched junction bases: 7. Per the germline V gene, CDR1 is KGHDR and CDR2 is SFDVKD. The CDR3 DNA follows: TGTGCCACCAGCGGACAGGGAGAATCCCAAGAGACCCAGTACTTC. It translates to CATSGQGESQETQYF.

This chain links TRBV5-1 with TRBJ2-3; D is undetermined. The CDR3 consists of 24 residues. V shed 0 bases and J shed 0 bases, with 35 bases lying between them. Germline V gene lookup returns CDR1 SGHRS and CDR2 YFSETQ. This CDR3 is CASSLELGISPPTLAATSTDTQYF. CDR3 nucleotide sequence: TGCGCCAGCAGCTTGGAGCTTGGGATTAGCCCTCCCACCTTGGCAGCGACTAGCACAGATACGCAGTATTTT.

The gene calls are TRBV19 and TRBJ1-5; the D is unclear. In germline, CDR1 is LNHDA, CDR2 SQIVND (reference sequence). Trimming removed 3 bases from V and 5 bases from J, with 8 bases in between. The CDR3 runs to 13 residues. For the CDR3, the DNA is TGTGCCAGTAGTATGGAAGGCTATCAGCCCCAGCATTTT. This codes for CASSMEGYQPQHF.

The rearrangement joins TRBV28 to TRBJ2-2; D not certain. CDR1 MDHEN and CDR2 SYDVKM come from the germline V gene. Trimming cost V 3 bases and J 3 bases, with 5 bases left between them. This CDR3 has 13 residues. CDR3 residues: CASSFPDTGELFF. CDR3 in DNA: TGTGCCAGCAGTTTCCCGGACACCGGGGAGCTGTTTTTT.

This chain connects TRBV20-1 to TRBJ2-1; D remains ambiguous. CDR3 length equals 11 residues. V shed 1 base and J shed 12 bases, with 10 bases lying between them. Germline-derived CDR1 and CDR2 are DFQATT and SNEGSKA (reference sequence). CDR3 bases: TGCAGTGCTAGAGGACCGACGAGGCAGTTCTTC. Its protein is CSARGPTRQFF.

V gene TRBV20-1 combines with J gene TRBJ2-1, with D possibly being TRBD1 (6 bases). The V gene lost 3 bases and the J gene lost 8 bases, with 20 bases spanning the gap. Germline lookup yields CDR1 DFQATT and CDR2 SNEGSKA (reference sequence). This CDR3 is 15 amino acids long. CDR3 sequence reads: CSASLGARGSDEQFF. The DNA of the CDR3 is TGCAGTGCTAGTTTGGGGGCCCGGGGTTCGGATGAGCAGTTCTTC.

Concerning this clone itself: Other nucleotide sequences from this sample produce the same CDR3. The CDR3 is CASSPGGATNEKLFF. CDR3 bases: TGTGCCAGCTCACCCGGCGGAGCAACTAATGAAAAACTGTTTTTT. The chain uses TRBV18 and TRBJ1-4; D is uncertain. The CDR3 is 15 amino acids. CDR1 and CDR2 from the germline V gene are KGHSH and LQKENI. Trimming cost V 3 bases and J 0 bases, with 8 bases left between them. Full variable domain (remainder filled in from reference TRBV18 and TRBJ1-4): NAGVMQNPRHLVRRRGQEARLRCSPMKGHSHVYWYRQLPEEGLKFMVYLQKENIIDESGMPKERFSAEFPKEGPSILRIQQVVRGDSAAYFCASSPGGATNEKLFFGSGTQLSVL.

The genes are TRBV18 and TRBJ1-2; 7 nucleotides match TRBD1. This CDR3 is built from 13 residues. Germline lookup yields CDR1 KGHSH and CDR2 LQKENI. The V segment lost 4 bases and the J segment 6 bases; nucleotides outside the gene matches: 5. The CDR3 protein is CASSLGQADGYTF. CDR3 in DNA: TGTGCCAGCTCACTAGGACAGGCCGATGGCTACACCTTC.